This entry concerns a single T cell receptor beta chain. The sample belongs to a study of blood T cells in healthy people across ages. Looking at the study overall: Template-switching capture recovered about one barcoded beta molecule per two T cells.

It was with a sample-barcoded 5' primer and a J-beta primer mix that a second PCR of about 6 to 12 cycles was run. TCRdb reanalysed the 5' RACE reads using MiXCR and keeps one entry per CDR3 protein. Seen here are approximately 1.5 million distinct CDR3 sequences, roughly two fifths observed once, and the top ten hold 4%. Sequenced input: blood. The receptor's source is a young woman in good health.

CDR3 nucleotides: TGTGCCAGCAGCACTCGGACTCTCAATGAGCAGTTCTTC. This gives the protein CASSTRTLNEQFF. The V call is TRBV7-6, the J call TRBJ2-1, with a possible D match to TRBD2 (5 bases). This CDR3 spans 13 amino acids. Deletions cut 5 bases from V and 6 bases from J, with 11 bases between. Germline assignment: CDR1 SGHVS and CDR2 FNYEAQ.